Below, one T cell receptor beta chain is given with its context. The data derive from a study of blood T cell repertoires in COVID-19. Overall study context: Samples of COVID-19 (acute and convalescent) were obtained from the United States, Italy and Spain.

Methods used by the authors: Estimates of nucleated cell counts were drawn from the amplification of reference gene primers. Assay used: immunoSEQ multiplex PCR; TCRdb lists only in-frame clones, some missing. V and J calls and clone size are given by that table; D and trimming were obtained from the DNA. The data show around 300,000 clones, around 88% seen once. The Seattle patients, enrolled during active infection, were followed longitudinally. The length of the CDR3 is 15 residues. The V segment lost 1 base and the J segment 4 bases; nucleotides outside the gene matches: 5. CDR1 SGHRS and CDR2 YFSETQ come from the germline V gene.

The sequence derives from a woman in her sixties or seventies with COVID-19, enrolled during active disease. Input material: peripheral blood. The V and J genes are TRBV5-1 and TRBJ1-1, with 9 bases aligning to TRBD1. CDR3 amino acids: CASSLTTGGTTEAFF. The CDR3 bases are TGCGCCAGCAGCTTGACGACAGGGGGGACCACTGAAGCTTTCTTT. Complete variable domain (other parts from reference TRBV5-1 and TRBJ1-1): KAGVTQTPRYLIKTRGQQVTLSCSPISGHRSVSWYQQTPGQGLQFLFEYFSETQRNKGNFPGRFSGRQFSNSRSEMNVSTLELGDSALYLCASSLTTGGTTEAFFGQGTRLTVV.